A few counts support the clone carrying this T cell receptor beta chain. Per the germline V gene, CDR1 is WSHSY and CDR2 is SAAADI. J lost 5 bases, V lost 7 bases, and 6 bases had no gene match. This CDR3 comprises 14 residues. This entry comes from a study of graft-versus-host responses after intestinal transplantation. Sequencing used immunoSEQ multiplex PCR; TCRdb keeps in-frame clones, though not all of them. The data contain some 22,000 clones, 90% to 95% of them seen just once; the ten biggest clones take up 1.5% to 2.5%. The receptor comes from a human patient who received an intestinal transplant, so some T cells may come from the graft donor. The source was PBMCs, collected 39 to 40 days after intestinal transplant. This chain links TRBV10-2 with TRBJ2-7, with 12 bases identical to TRBD2. CDR3 in DNA: TGCGCCAGCAACCTAGCGGGAGGGCCCAACGAGCAGTACTTC. Protein sequence: CASNLAGGPNEQYF.